This TCR beta chain is drawn from a study of CD8+ T cells in alopecia areata. Findings and caveats of the study: The study found TCR sharing across patients less clear than in mice, possibly for HLA reasons. Sequencing of scalp tissue also captures the resident alphabeta T cells of normal skin. Clonality in the scalp and expanded CD8+ clones ranked among the top 100 were significantly decreased by tofacitinib. Persistence of many expanded lesional clones was seen in scalp and blood during tofacitinib.

Germline V gene sequence: CDR1 SQVTM, CDR2 ANQGSEA. This CDR3 has 13 amino acids. V was pared by 5 bases and J by 2 bases, with 3 bases of the junction left unmatched. Concerning this clone itself: Its antigen is not known.

Treatment in this sample: oral pan-JAK inhibitor, 5-10 mg twice daily. Extracted RNA was reverse transcribed, and the resulting cDNA served as sequencing template. Sequenced by immunoSEQ multiplex PCR; TCRdb stores in-frame clones only, minus some. The table has fewer than 150,000 clones, around 54% seen once; the top ten hold around 3.4%. The gene calls are TRBV29-1 and TRBJ2-7, with TRBD1 matching over 10 bases. Material: CD4+ T cells sorted from blood, obtained at week 24, from a patient treated with tofacitinib. The source is a human donor with alopecia areata. In DNA, the CDR3 is TGCAGCGTTAGACAGGGGGCAGCCTACGAGCAGTACTTC. Amino acid sequence: CSVRQGAAYEQYF.